A selection of T cell receptor beta chains follows, all from one sample in a study of CD8 T cells in ankylosing spondylitis. MiXCR, applied by TCRdb to the 5' RACE reads, yields one record per CDR3 protein. The sample lists about 460,000 distinct CDR3 sequences; approximately 5.3% were seen once. Specimen: blood, either unsorted or a sorted T cell fraction (not recorded which). The receptors here all came from a male donor with ankylosing spondylitis. CDR3s include the opening cysteine and the closing phenylalanine or tryptophan. Each record gives: clone size, CDR3 length, V gene, D gene, J gene, CDR3 protein, CDR3 DNA. D genes are given only for firm matches. Some rows mark clone size as missing; the rest say once, few, many or name a class of expanded clone.

many	18	TRBV20-1	-	TRBJ1-6	CSARDFRPRALYNSPLHF	TGCAGTGCTAGAGATTTCAGGCCCCGGGCCCTCTATAATTCACCCCTCCACTTT
many	16	TRBV4-3	-	TRBJ2-7	CASSQVGWGGTYEQYF	TGCGCCAGCAGCCAAGTAGGGTGGGGAGGCACCTACGAGCAGTACTTC
many	16	TRBV27	TRBD2	TRBJ2-7	CASSLGSPSGGYEQYF	TGTGCCAGCAGTTTAGGGTCCCCTAGCGGGGGATACGAGCAGTACTTC
many	14	TRBV5-1	-	TRBJ2-6	CASSLGTGANVLTF	TGCGCCAGCAGCTTGGGTACTGGGGCCAACGTCCTGACTTTC
-	13	TRBV20-1	-	TRBJ2-7	CSARAPSGYEQYF	TGCAGTGCTAGAGCGCCTAGTGGGTACGAGCAGTACTTC
many	19	TRBV27	TRBD2	TRBJ2-3	CASSRLGTSGEIGTDTQYF	TGTGCCAGCAGCCGTCTGGGGACTAGCGGGGAGATCGGCACAGATACGCAGTATTTT
many	16	TRBV28	TRBD2	TRBJ2-1	CASSLLAGGILSEQFF	TGTGCCAGCAGTTTACTAGCGGGAGGTATTCTTAGTGAGCAGTTCTTC
-	11	TRBV4-3	-	TRBJ2-1	CASSTSNEQFF	TGCGCCAGCAGCACAAGCAATGAGCAGTTCTTC
many	16	TRBV5-5	-	TRBJ2-3	CASSFLPLQGTDTQYF	TGTGCCAGCAGCTTTCTTCCATTACAAGGAACAGATACGCAGTATTTT
many	12	TRBV20-1	-	TRBJ2-7	CSASEQGYEQYF	TGCAGTGCTAGTGAACAGGGCTACGAGCAGTACTTC
few	15	TRBV3-1	TRBD1	TRBJ2-7	CASSQEGQGAVEQYF	TGTGCCAGCAGCCAAGAGGGACAGGGGGCTGTCGAGCAGTACTTC
many	14	TRBV7-9	-	TRBJ1-4	CASSAGGGNEKLFF	TGTGCCAGCAGCGCGGGAGGGGGTAATGAAAAACTGTTTTTT
few	12	TRBV6-5	-	TRBJ2-1	CASSAPFNEQFF	TGTGCCAGCAGTGCGCCTTTCAACGAGCAGTTCTTC
-	18	TRBV12-2	-	TRBJ2-5	CASRLANPGLGDRETQYF	TGTGCAAGTCGCTTAGCCAACCCGGGGTTGGGGGATAGGGAGACCCAGTACTTC
many	14	TRBV5-1	-	TRBJ1-6	CASSLGPLFSPLHF	TGCGCCAGCAGCTTGGGACCGCTGTTCTCACCCCTCCACTTT
many	16	TRBV4-3	-	TRBJ1-4	CASSQEARVTNEKLFF	TGCGCCAGCAGCCAAGAAGCCAGAGTAACTAATGAAAAACTGTTTTTT
-	15	TRBV6-5	-	TRBJ1-5	CASSYIWVENQPQHF	TGTGCCAGCAGTTACATATGGGTTGAAAATCAGCCCCAGCATTTT
many	11	TRBV12-3/TRBV12-4	-	TRBJ2-7	CASGAYYEQYF	TGTGCCAGCGGAGCTTACTACGAGCAGTACTTC
many	17	TRBV6-4	TRBD2	TRBJ2-2	CASSDSTSGHNTGELFF	TGTGCCAGCAGTGACTCGACTAGCGGCCACAACACCGGGGAGCTGTTTTTT
many	15	TRBV20-1	-	TRBJ2-7	CSARGQGLPPYEQYF	TGCAGTGCTAGGGGTCAGGGTCTACCACCCTACGAGCAGTACTTC
many	15	TRBV5-1	-	TRBJ2-3	CASRATGAVGDTQYF	TGCGCCAGCAGAGCAACAGGTGCGGTCGGGGATACGCAGTATTTT
many	16	TRBV5-1	-	TRBJ2-1	CASSLNSGGLYNEQFF	TGCGCCAGCAGCTTGAATAGCGGAGGGCTTTACAATGAGCAGTTCTTC
many	15	TRBV5-1	-	TRBJ2-1	CASSAGQSPYNEQFF	TGCGCCAGCAGTGCGGGGCAGTCCCCCTACAATGAGCAGTTCTTC
many	17	TRBV4-3	-	TRBJ1-2	CASSQRGVAGRGSGYTF	TGCGCCAGCAGCCAAAGGGGGGTGGCAGGACGAGGGTCTGGCTACACCTTC
few	15	TRBV5-1	TRBD1	TRBJ1-5	CASSLAWDSPGPQHF	TGCGCCAGCAGCTTGGCCTGGGACAGCCCGGGTCCCCAGCATTTT
many	14	TRBV29-1	TRBD2	TRBJ2-2	CSVQTSEITGELFF	TGCAGCGTCCAGACTAGCGAGATCACCGGGGAGCTGTTTTTT
few	17	TRBV5-1	TRBD2	TRBJ2-3	CASSLGSGGPSTDTQYF	TGCGCCAGCAGCTTAGGGAGCGGGGGGCCTAGCACAGATACGCAGTATTTT
many	15	TRBV29-1	-	TRBJ2-4	CSVEEGAQNQNIQYF	TGCAGCGTGGAGGAGGGCGCCCAGAACCAAAACATTCAGTACTTC
many	13	TRBV11-2	-	TRBJ1-1	CASSLDTDTEAFF	TGTGCCAGCAGCTTAGATACAGACACTGAAGCTTTCTTT
few	15	TRBV5-5	-	TRBJ2-5	CASSRMSRRQETQYF	TGTGCCAGCAGCCGGATGAGCAGGCGTCAAGAGACCCAGTACTTC
many	14	TRBV20-1	-	TRBJ1-1	CSAQRGSGNTEAFF	TGCAGTGCTCAGCGGGGGTCAGGGAACACTGAAGCTTTCTTT